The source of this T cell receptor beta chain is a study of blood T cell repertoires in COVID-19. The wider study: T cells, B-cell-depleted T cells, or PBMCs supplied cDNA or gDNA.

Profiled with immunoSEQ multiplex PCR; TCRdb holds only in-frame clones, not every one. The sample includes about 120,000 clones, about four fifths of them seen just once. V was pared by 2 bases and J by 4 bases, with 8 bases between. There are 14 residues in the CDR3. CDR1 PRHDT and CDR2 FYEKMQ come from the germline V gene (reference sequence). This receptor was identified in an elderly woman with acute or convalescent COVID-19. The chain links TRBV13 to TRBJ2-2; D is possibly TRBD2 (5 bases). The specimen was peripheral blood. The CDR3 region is CASSLRGSTGELFF. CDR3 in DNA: TGTGCCAGCAGCTTAAGAGGGAGCACCGGGGAGCTGTTTTTT.